Listed here are 10 T cell receptor beta chains from one sample, sequenced in a study of STAT3 mutations in large granular lymphocyte leukemia. Findings of the study overall: Every T-LGLL patient had at least one immunodominant TCRbeta clonotype.

Some clones are missing from TCRdb's copy, which holds only in-frame ones; the method was immunoSEQ multiplex PCR. The sample lists about 5,700 clones, under 80% occurring once. Their antigen targets remain unknown. Material for sequencing was peripheral blood mononuclear cells. The receptors originated from a man between 35 and 55 years old with T-cell large granular lymphocyte leukemia. Some clones in this sample may be carry-over from other donors' samples.

V is TRBV19 and J is TRBJ1-2, with D possibly being TRBD1 (5 bases). Trimming took off 3 bases at V and 3 bases at J, with 8 bases between the two ends. The CDR3 contains 13 residues. The germline CDR1 and CDR2 sequences are LNHDA and SQIVND (reference sequence). The CDR3 DNA sequence: TGTGCCAGTAGTATCGGCAGGGACTATGGCTACACCTTC. Translation gives CASSIGRDYGYTF.

This sequence joins TRBV29-1 and TRBJ2-7, with 10 positions matching TRBD2. The CDR3 has 15 residues. Germline V gene lookup returns CDR1 SQVTM and CDR2 ANQGSEA. J was trimmed by 2 bases and V by 6 bases; bases with no gene match: 10. This chain's CDR3 is CSVLPASGGTYEQYF. In nucleotides, the CDR3 is TGCAGCGTGCTCCCCGCTAGCGGGGGAACCTACGAGCAGTACTTC.

The J gene is TRBJ1-1, the V gene TRBV7-9; D gene unclear. The V end lost 3 bases, the J end lost 1 base, and 3 bases lay between the germline ends. This CDR3 contains 12 residues. Germline CDR1 reads SEHNR; CDR2 reads FQNEAQ (reference sequence). CDR3 sequence reads: CASSLSNTEAFF. The DNA of the CDR3 is TGTGCCAGCAGCTTGTCGAACACTGAAGCTTTCTTT. The full variable domain, its missing parts supplied by reference TRBV7-9 and TRBJ1-1, is DTGVSQNPRHKITKRGQNVTFRCDPISEHNRLYWYRQTLGQGPEFLTYFQNEAQLEKSRLLSDRFSAERPKGSFSTLEIQRTEQGDSAMYLCASSLSNTEAFFGQGTRLTVV.

This clone was picked up one time. The chain employs TRBV9 and TRBJ2-5; the D gene is possibly TRBD1 (5 bases). V shed 4 bases and J shed 1 base, with 14 bases lying between them. Germline values: CDR1 SGDLS, CDR2 YYNGEE. The CDR3 totals 15 residues. CDR3 nucleotide sequence: TGTGCCAGCAGCACCCTCGGACAACCCCAAGAGACCCAGTACTTC. Protein product: CASSTLGQPQETQYF. Complete variable domain (other parts from reference TRBV9 and TRBJ2-5): DSGVTQTPKHLITATGQRVTLRCSPRSGDLSVYWYQQSLDQGLQFLIQYYNGEERAKGNILERFSAQQFPDLHSELNLSSLELGDSALYFCASSTLGQPQETQYFGPGTRLLVL.

The chain links TRBV19 to TRBJ1-5; unclear D gene. V was cut by 1 base and J by 0 bases, with 7 bases left in between. The germline CDR1 and CDR2 sequences are LNHDA and SQIVND (reference sequence). The CDR3 runs to 15 residues. The CDR3 is CASSIGQVSNQPQHF. DNA for the CDR3: TGTGCCAGTAGTATAGGGCAGGTTAGCAATCAGCCCCAGCATTTT. Full variable domain (missing parts from reference TRBV19 and TRBJ1-5): DGGITQSPKYLFRKEGQNVTLSCEQNLNHDAMYWYRQDPGQGLRLIYYSQIVNDFQKGDIAEGYSVSREKKESFPLTVTSAQKNPTAFYLCASSIGQVSNQPQHFGDGTRLSIL.

This clone was seen only a few times. The chain joins TRBV7-9 to TRBJ1-2, with D unresolved. Trimming stripped 4 bases from V and 7 bases from J, with 13 bases between. This CDR3 spans 13 amino acids. Looked up from germline, CDR1 is SEHNR and CDR2 is FQNEAQ (reference sequence). This CDR3 is CASSSVQSGGYTF. DNA of the CDR3: TGTGCCAGCAGCTCAGTACAGTCCGGTGGCTACACCTTC.

Only a few counts were recorded for this clone. This chain joins TRBV2 and TRBJ1-5; D unresolved. CDR3 length: 11 residues. V was cut by 5 bases and J by 4 bases, with 3 bases left in between. Germline V gene lookup returns CDR1 SNHLY and CDR2 FYNNEI. CDR3 in DNA: TGTGCCAGCAGTCTAAATCAGCCCCAGCATTTT. Amino acids: CASSLNQPQHF. Together with reference TRBV2 and TRBJ1-5, the CDR3 gives the full variable domain: EPEVTQTPSHQVTQMGQEVILRCVPISNHLYFYWYRQILGQKVEFLVSFYNNEISEKSEIFDDQFSVERPDGSNFTLKIRSTKLEDSAMYFCASSLNQPQHFGDGTRLSIL.

The CDR3 sequence: CASSLHQGSGETQYF. The CDR3, as DNA: TGTGCCAGCAGCTTACATCAGGGGTCAGGAGAGACCCAGTACTTC. The chain links TRBV7-2 to TRBJ2-5; D might be TRBD1 (6 bases). V was shortened by 2 bases and J by 4 bases, with 14 bases between the two germline ends. CDR3 length equals 15 residues. CDR1 SGHTA and CDR2 FQGNSA come from the germline V gene.

The V call is TRBV21-1, the J call TRBJ2-7; TRBD2 was called by the table and not checked on the DNA. TRBV21-1 is tagged as a pseudogene. This CDR3 has 20 residues. CDR3 in DNA: TGTGCCAGCAGCAAAAAAAACCCTCCGGGACTAGCGGGAGACTCCTACGAGCAGTACTTC. The encoded protein is CASSKKNPPGLAGDSYEQYF.

The chain carries TRBV5-5 and TRBJ2-5, with D possibly being TRBD1 or TRBD2 (6 bases each). V was pared by 1 base and J by 5 bases, with 12 bases between. The CDR3 is 14 amino acids. Germline CDR1 SGHKS, CDR2 YYEKEE (reference sequence). The CDR3 sequence is CASSLFRGQETQYF. The CDR3 DNA sequence: TGTGCCAGCAGCTTGTTCCGGGGGCAGGAGACCCAGTACTTC. Supplemented by reference TRBV5-5 and TRBJ2-5, the full variable domain reads DAGVTQSPTHLIKTRGQQVTLRCSPISGHKSVSWYQQVLGQGPQFIFQYYEKEERGRGNFPDRFSARQFPNYSSELNVNALLLGDSALYLCASSLFRGQETQYFGPGTRLLVL.